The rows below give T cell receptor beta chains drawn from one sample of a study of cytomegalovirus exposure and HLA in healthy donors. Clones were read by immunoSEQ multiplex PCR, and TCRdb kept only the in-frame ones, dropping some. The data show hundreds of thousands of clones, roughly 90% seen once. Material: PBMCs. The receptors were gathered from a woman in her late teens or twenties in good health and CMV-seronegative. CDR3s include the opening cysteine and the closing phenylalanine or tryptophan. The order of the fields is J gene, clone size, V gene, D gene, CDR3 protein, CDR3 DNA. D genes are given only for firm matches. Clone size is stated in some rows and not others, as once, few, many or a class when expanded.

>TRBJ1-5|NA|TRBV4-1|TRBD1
CASSQGGQGHQPQHF
TGCGCCAGCAGCCAAGGGGGACAGGGACATCAGCCCCAGCATTTT
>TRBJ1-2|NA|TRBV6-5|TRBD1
CASSSGGSYGYTF
TGTGCCAGCAGCTCAGGGGGGAGCTATGGCTACACCTTC
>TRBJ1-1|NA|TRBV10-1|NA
CASSEGGGGNPEAFF
TGCGCCAGCAGTGAGGGAGGCGGCGGGAACCCTGAAGCTTTCTTT
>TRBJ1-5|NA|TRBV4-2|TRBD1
CASSQEKGQAFGAQHF
TGTGCCAGCAGCCAAGAAAAGGGACAGGCCTTTGGAGCCCAGCATTTT
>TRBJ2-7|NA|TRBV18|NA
CASSPPSQGNVKQYF
TGTGCCAGCTCACCACCGTCTCAGGGAAACGTAAAACAGTACTTC
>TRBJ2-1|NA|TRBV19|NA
CASSISGGQDEQFF
TGTGCCAGTAGTATCTCGGGGGGCCAGGATGAGCAGTTCTTC
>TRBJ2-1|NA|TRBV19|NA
CASSRQANYNEQFF
TGTGCCAGTAGTAGACAGGCGAATTACAATGAGCAGTTCTTC
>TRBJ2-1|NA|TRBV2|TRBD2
CASSVQRGGFNEQFF
TGTGCCAGCAGTGTACAGCGGGGGGGCTTCAATGAGCAGTTCTTC
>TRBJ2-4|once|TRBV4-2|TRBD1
CASSQGQGEAKNIQYF
TGTGCCAGCAGCCAAGGACAGGGTGAAGCCAAAAACATTCAGTACTTC
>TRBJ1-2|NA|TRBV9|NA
CASSPQSGNYGYTF
TGTGCCAGCAGCCCACAATCAGGGAACTATGGCTACACCTTC
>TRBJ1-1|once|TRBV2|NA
CASGARAGASEAFF
TGTGCCAGCGGGGCGAGAGCGGGGGCATCTGAAGCTTTCTTT
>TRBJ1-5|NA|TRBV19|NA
CASSMQGNQPQHF
TGTGCCAGTAGTATGCAGGGGAATCAGCCCCAGCATTTT
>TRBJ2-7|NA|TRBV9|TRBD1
CASSATGQGFYEQYF
TGTGCCAGCAGCGCGACGGGACAGGGGTTCTACGAGCAGTACTTC